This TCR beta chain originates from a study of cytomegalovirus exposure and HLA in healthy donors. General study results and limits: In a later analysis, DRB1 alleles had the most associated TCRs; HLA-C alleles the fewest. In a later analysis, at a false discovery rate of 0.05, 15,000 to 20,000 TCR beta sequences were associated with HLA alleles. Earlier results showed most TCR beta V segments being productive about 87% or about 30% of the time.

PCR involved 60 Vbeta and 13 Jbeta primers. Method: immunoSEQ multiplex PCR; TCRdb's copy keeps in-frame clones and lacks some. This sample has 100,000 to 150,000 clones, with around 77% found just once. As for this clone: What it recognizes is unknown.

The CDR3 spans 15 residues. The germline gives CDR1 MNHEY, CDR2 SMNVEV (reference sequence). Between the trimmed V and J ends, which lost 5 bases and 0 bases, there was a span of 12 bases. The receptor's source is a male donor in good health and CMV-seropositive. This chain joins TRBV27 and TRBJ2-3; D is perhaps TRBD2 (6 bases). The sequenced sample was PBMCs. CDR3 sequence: CASSDLAGSTDTQYF. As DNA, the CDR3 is TGTGCCAGCAGTGACCTGGCGGGGAGCACAGATACGCAGTATTTT.